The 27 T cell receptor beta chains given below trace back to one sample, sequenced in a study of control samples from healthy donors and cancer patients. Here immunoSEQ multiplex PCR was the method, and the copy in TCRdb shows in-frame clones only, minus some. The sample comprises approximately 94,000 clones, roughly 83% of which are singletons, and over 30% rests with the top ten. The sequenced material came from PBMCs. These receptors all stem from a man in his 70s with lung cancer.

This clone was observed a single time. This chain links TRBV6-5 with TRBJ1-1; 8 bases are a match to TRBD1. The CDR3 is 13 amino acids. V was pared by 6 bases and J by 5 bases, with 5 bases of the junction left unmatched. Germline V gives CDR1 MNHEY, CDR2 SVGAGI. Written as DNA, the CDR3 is TGTGCCAGCAGCCGACAGGGGTGGACTGAAGCTTTCTTT. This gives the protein CASSRQGWTEAFF.

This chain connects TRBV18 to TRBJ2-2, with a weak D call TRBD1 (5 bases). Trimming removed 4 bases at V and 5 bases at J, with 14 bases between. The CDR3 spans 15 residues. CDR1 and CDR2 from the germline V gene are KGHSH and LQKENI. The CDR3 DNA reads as TGTGCCAGCTCACGCCTTAATCAGGGTACCGGGGAGCTGTTTTTT. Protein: CASSRLNQGTGELFF.

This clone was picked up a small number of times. In DNA form, the CDR3 reads TGTGCCAGCAGTCGAAATCAGGGCGTCGACTATAATTCACCCCTCCACTTT. Translated: CASSRNQGVDYNSPLHF. The J gene is TRBJ1-6, the V gene TRBV6-6; weak D call: TRBD1 (5 bases). Between the trimmed V and J ends, which lost 5 bases and 3 bases, there was a span of 17 bases. The germline CDR1 and CDR2 sequences are MNHNY and SVGAGI (reference sequence). The CDR3 has 17 amino acids.

CDR3 in amino acids: CASSIARGSNTEAFF. CDR3 DNA: TGTGCCAGTAGTATAGCGCGGGGTTCGAACACTGAAGCTTTCTTT. This sequence joins TRBV19 and TRBJ1-1; no clear D gene. The CDR3 is made up of 15 amino acids. Germline CDR1 reads LNHDA; CDR2 reads SQIVND (reference sequence). Trimming shortened V by 1 base and J by 1 base, and 10 bases separated the two germline ends.

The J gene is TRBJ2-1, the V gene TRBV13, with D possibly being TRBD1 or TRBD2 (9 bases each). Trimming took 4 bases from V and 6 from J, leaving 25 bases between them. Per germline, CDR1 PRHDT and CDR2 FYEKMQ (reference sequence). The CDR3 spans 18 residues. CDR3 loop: CASSSGTGRPSGANEQFF. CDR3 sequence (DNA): TGTGCCAGCAGCTCCGGGACAGGGAGGCCTAGCGGGGCCAATGAGCAGTTCTTC.

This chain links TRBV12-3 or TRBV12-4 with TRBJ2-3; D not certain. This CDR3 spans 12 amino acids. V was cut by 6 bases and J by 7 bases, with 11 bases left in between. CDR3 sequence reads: CASSQGSYTQYF. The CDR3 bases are TGTGCCAGCAGCCAAGGCTCATATACGCAGTATTTT.

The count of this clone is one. CDR3 in DNA: TGTGCCAGCAAAGTAGCGGGGGGGGCAGATACGCAGTATTTT. This codes for CASKVAGGADTQYF. The chain combines TRBV6-5 with TRBJ2-3; the match to TRBD2 covers 11 bases. The CDR3 runs 14 residues. The V and J ends lost 7 bases and 4 bases, in that order; junction bases with no gene match: 4. Germline CDR1 MNHEY, CDR2 SVGAGI.

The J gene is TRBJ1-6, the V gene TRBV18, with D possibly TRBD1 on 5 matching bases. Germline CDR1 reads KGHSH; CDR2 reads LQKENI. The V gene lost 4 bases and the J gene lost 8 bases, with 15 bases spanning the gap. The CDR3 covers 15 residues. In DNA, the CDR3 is TGTGCCAGCTCACACTTAAGGGGATTCGATTCACCCCTCCACTTT. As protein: CASSHLRGFDSPLHF.

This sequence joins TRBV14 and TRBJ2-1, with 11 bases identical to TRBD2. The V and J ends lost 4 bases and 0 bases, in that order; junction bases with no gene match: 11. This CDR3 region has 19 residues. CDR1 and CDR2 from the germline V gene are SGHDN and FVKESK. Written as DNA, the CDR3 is TGTGCCAGCAGCCCTACCCTTCTAGCGGGGGGTAGCTCCTACAATGAGCAGTTCTTC. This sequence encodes CASSPTLLAGGSSYNEQFF.

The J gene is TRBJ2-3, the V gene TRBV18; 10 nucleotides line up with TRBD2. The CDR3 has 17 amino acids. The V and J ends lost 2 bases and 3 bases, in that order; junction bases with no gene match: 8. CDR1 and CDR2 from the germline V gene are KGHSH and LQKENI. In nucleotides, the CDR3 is TGTGCCAGCTCACCATTGCAGCGGGGGGGCCGAACAGATACGCAGTATTTT. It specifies CASSPLQRGGRTDTQYF.

The CDR3 loop reads CASRATVIYEQYF. CDR3 in DNA: TGTGCCAGCAGAGCCACAGTTATCTACGAGCAGTACTTC. The chain recombines TRBV6-5 with TRBJ2-7, with D unclear. The CDR3 has 13 amino acids. Germline values: CDR1 MNHEY, CDR2 SVGAGI. Trimming removed 6 bases from V and 3 bases from J, with 12 bases in between.

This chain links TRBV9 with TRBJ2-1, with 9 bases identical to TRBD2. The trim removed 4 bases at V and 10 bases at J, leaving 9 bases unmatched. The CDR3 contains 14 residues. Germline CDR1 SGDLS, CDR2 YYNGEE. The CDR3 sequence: CASSPPGLANEQFF. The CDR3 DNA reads TGTGCCAGCAGCCCCCCAGGACTAGCGAACGAGCAGTTCTTC.

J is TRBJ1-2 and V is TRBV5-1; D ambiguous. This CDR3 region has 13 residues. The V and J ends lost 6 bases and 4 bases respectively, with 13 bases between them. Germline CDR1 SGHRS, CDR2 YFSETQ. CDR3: CASTGEAVYGYTF. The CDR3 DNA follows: TGCGCCAGCACTGGGGAGGCCGTCTATGGCTACACCTTC.

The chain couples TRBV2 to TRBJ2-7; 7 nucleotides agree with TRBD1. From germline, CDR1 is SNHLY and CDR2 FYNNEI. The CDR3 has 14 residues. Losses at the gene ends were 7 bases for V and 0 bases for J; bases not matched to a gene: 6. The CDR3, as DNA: TGTGCCAGCACTACGGACAGGCCCTCCTACGAGCAGTACTTC. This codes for CASTTDRPSYEQYF.

CDR3 in amino acids: CSAGGQIEAFF. The CDR3 bases are TGCAGTGCGGGGGGGCAAATTGAAGCTTTCTTT. The rearrangement uses TRBV20-1 and TRBJ1-1, with a tentative D call TRBD1 (6 bases). The CDR3 loop spans 11 amino acids. Between the trimmed V and J ends, which lost 6 bases and 7 bases, there was a span of 12 bases. Looked up from germline, CDR1 is DFQATT and CDR2 is SNEGSKA (reference sequence).

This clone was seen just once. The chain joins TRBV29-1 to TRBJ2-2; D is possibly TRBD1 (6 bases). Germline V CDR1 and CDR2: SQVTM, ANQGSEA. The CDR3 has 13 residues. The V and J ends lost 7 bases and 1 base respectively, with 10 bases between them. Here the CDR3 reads CSAGDGNTGELFF. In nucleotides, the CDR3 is TGCAGCGCAGGGGACGGGAACACCGGGGAGCTGTTTTTT.

CDR3 in amino acids: CATSRDLPGQGPYEQYF. The CDR3 region has the DNA TGTGCCACCAGCAGAGACCTACCGGGACAGGGGCCCTACGAGCAGTACTTC. The chain employs TRBV15 and TRBJ2-7; 10 bases are shared with TRBD1. CDR3 length: 17 residues. Trimming at V came to 0 bases and at J to 2 bases, leaving 7 bases not matched to a gene. The germline gives CDR1 LNHNV, CDR2 YYDKDF (reference sequence).

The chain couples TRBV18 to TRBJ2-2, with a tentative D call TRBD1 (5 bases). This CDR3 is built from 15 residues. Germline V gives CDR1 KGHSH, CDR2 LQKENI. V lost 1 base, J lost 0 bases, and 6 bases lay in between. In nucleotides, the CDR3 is TGTGCCAGCTCACCACGACAGACGAACACCGGGGAGCTGTTTTTT. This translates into CASSPRQTNTGELFF.

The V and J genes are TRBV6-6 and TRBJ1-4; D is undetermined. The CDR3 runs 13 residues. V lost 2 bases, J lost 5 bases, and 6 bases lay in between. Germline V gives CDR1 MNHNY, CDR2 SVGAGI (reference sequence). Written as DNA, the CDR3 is TGTGCCAGCAGTTACGCAGGAAATGAAAAACTGTTTTTT. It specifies CASSYAGNEKLFF.

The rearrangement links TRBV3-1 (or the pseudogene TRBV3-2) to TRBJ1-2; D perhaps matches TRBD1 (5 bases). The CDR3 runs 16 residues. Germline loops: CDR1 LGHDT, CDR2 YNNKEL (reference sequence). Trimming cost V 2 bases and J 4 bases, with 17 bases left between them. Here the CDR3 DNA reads TGTGCCAGCAGCCAACCCGGCACTCTCGGGGGCTATGGCTACACCTTC. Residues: CASSQPGTLGGYGYTF.

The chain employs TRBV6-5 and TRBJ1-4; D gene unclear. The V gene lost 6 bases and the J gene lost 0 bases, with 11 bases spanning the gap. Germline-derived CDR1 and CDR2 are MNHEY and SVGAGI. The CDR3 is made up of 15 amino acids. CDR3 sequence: CASSRLTPTNEKLFF. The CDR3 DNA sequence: TGTGCCAGCAGCAGACTGACACCAACTAATGAAAAACTGTTTTTT.

CDR3 protein: CASSYSWPSELFF. DNA of the CDR3: TGTGCCAGCAGTTACTCCTGGCCTAGTGAGCTGTTTTTT. The J gene is TRBJ2-2, the V gene TRBV6-2 or TRBV6-3, with no clear D. Trimming removed 0 bases at V and 11 bases at J, with 10 bases between. Germline V gene data show CDR1 as MNHEY and CDR2 as SVGEGT. This CDR3 spans 13 amino acids.

The CDR3 DNA is TGTGCCAGCAGCATCGTCCTGGCGGGCGAGCAGTACTTC. Translating gives CASSIVLAGEQYF. This chain joins TRBV14 and TRBJ2-7, with D possibly TRBD2 on 5 matching bases. The germline V gene encodes CDR1 SGHDN and CDR2 FVKESK. V was trimmed by 5 bases and J by 6 bases, leaving 14 bases between them. CDR3 length: 13 amino acids.

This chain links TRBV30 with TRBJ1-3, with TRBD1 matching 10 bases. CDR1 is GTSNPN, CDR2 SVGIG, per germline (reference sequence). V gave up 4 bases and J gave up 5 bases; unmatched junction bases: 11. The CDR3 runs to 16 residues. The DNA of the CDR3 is TGTGCCTGGAATCCTTCCCGGGACAGGGGAAGAAACACCATATATTTT. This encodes CAWNPSRDRGRNTIYF.

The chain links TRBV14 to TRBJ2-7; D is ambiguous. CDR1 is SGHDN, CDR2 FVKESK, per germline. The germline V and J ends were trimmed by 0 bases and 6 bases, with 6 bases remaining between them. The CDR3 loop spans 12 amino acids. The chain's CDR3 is CASSQDRFEQYF. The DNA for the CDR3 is TGTGCCAGCAGCCAAGACAGGTTCGAGCAGTACTTC.

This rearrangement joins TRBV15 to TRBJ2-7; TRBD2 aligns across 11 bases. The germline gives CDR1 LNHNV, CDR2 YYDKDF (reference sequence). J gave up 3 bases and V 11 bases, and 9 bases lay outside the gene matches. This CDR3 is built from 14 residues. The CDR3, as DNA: TGTGCCTCCTCTAGCGGGGGGACTCACTACGAGCAGTACTTC. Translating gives CASSSGGTHYEQYF.

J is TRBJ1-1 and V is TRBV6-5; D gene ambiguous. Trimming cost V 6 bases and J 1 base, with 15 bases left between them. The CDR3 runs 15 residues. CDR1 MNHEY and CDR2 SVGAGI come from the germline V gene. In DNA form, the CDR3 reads TGTGCCAGCAGACATACCGGTCTCGAGAACACTGAAGCTTTCTTT. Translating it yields CASRHTGLENTEAFF.